This TCR beta chain was profiled in a study of T cell repertoires in cytomegalovirus infection (dated by TCRdb to between 2018 and 2021). Background on the whole study: Because public TCR beta signatures pointed to carriage of CMV infection together with the matching HLA type, the HLA type of each donor mattered for the analysis.

This clonotype was seen a handful of times. No cognate antigen has been identified for it. Qualities for individual bases were not recorded, and no much larger clone is one base off. Overall study outcomes, separate from this receptor: The ex vivo response was dominated by HLA-C-restricted CMV-specific TCR beta clonotypes, which also provided the single most frequent clonotype in two of eight donors. Carriers of CMV infection plus the relevant HLA type were discriminated by the cumulative frequency of public TCR beta family members in the study cohort and in an independent roughly 340-donor cohort.

Sequencing instrument: Illumina HiSeq 1500. TCRdb redid the processing of the public reads, applying fastp at Q25 and MiXCR, and retained in-frame beta chains. Every distinct CDR3 protein forms one entry, paired with its most common genes and DNA. A total of about 180,000 distinct CDR3 sequences appear in this sample, 13% to 15% of them only once. The leading ten clones occupy about a quarter of the sample. CDR1 is given as MDHEN and CDR2 as SYDVKM, both from the germline V gene. The trim is 3 bases for V and 4 bases for J, with a gap of 24 bases between the germline ends. The CDR3 spans 18 residues, from the cysteine through the phenylalanine. The entry retains the CDR3 DNA only, 54 bases that are in frame from base 1.

Here the chain combines TRBV28 and TRBJ1-1; matching of 5 bases hints at TRBD1 as the D gene. This TCR came from a human donor in good health (CMV status not recorded). Some clones in this sample may be carry-over from other donors' samples. Sample: PBMCs. The DNA is TGTGCCAGCAGTTTTTCCCCACACACGGGGACGGAGTTCACTGAAGCTTTCTTT. It translates to CASSFSPHTGTEFTEAFF.